These T cell receptor beta chains were read from a single sample in a study of CD8+CD57+ T cells in acquired aplastic anemia. One entry per CDR3 protein results from TCRdb running MiXCR on the reads. The data show 150,000 or so distinct CDR3 sequences, roughly 43% seen once. Sequences were obtained from sorted CD4+, CD8+, or CD8+CD57+ T cells (not recorded which) from PBMCs. These receptors were collected from a human donor with aplastic anemia. The CDR3 runs from the conserved cysteine through the conserved F or W. D genes are given only for firm matches. Clone size is given for some rows only: seen once, a few or many times, or a class if the clone is expanded.

TRBV2	-	TRBJ2-7	-	TGTGCCAGCGTCCTGGGGCGGGTCGAGCAGTACTTC	CASVLGRVEQYF
TRBV19	-	TRBJ2-3	TRBD2	TGTGCCAGTAGTCTTATAGCGGGGGCAGATACGCAGTATTTT	CASSLIAGADTQYF
TRBV2	-	TRBJ1-2	-	TGTGCCAGCAGTGAAGGGGCAGGCCACGGCTACACCTTC	CASSEGAGHGYTF
TRBV29-1	many	TRBJ2-7	TRBD1	TGCAGCGTTGAAATCTTAGGGACAGGGGACGAGCAGTACTTC	CSVEILGTGDEQYF
TRBV11-1	-	TRBJ1-6	-	TGTGCCAGCAACGGACAGAAGGGGGAATTTGGAATTTCACCCCTCCACTTT	CASNGQKGEFGISPLHF
TRBV5-4	few	TRBJ1-4	-	TGTGCCAGCAGCTTACAGGGACCTCTTCATAAACGGGGAGAAAAACTGTTTTTT	CASSLQGPLHKRGEKLFF
TRBV29-1	many	TRBJ1-6	TRBD1	TGCAGCGCCGGACAGGGAGGGAGTTCACCCCTCCACTTT	CSAGQGGSSPLHF
TRBV7-9	-	TRBJ1-2	-	TGTGCCAGCAGCCCCCAGGGTGCTAACTATGGCTACACCTTC	CASSPQGANYGYTF
TRBV3-1	few	TRBJ1-1	-	TGTGCCAGCAGCCATAGAAGGATCGAGACAACTGAAGCTTTCTTT	CASSHRRIETTEAFF
TRBV4-1	-	TRBJ2-5	-	TGCGCCAGCAGCCAAGTTGGCAGTCAAGAGACCCAGTACTTC	CASSQVGSQETQYF
TRBV6-5	-	TRBJ2-2	TRBD1	TGTGCCAGCAGTTCCCTCCAGGGGGCGAGGGATACCGGGGAGCTGTTTTTT	CASSSLQGARDTGELFF
TRBV2	few	TRBJ1-1	-	TGTGCCAGCAGTGAACAAACAGGGAGGAACACTGAAGCTTTCTTT	CASSEQTGRNTEAFF
TRBV19	-	TRBJ2-3	-	TGTGCCAGTAGTCCTATGGGGGGCACAGATACGCAGTATTTT	CASSPMGGTDTQYF
TRBV7-3	-	TRBJ2-5	-	TGTGCCAGCAGCCCCGCGGGCGGGATTGCGGAGACCCAGTACTTC	CASSPAGGIAETQYF
TRBV15	once	TRBJ1-2	-	TGTGCCACCAGCAGAGATCGGCTAGGCTATGGCTACACCTTC	CATSRDRLGYGYTF
TRBV3-1	-	TRBJ1-1	-	TGTGCCAGCAGCCAAGGGGCACCGGGGGGAGGGTGGGCTTTCTTT	CASSQGAPGGGWAFF
TRBV7-2	many	TRBJ1-2	-	TGTGCCAGCAGCCCTACGGGTCGGAAGGACTATGGCTACACCTTC	CASSPTGRKDYGYTF
TRBV10-3	-	TRBJ1-1	TRBD1	TGTGCCATCAGTGAGAGGGGACAGAATGAAGCTTTCTTT	CAISERGQNEAFF
TRBV7-2	-	TRBJ2-1	-	TGTGCCAGCAGCTTGGAGACCTACAATGAGCAGTCCTTC	CASSLETYNEQSF
TRBV3-1	-	TRBJ1-2	-	TGTGCCAGCAGCCAAGGTAGAGGGGAAAACTATGGCTACACCTTC	CASSQGRGENYGYTF